A single sample gave rise to the 30 T cell receptor beta chains below, sequenced in a study of blood T cell repertoires in COVID-19. The method was immunoSEQ multiplex PCR; TCRdb's version includes in-frame clones alone and lacks a portion of them. There are tens of thousands of clones in the sample; 80% to 95% occur only once, and over 2% lies in the top ten. The sample comprised peripheral blood. The source of these receptors is a man between 60 and 75 years old with acute or convalescent COVID-19.

The V and J genes are TRBV5-1 and TRBJ2-1, with D unclear. Germline-derived CDR1 and CDR2 are SGHRS and YFSETQ. The length of the CDR3 is 15 residues. The germline V and J ends were trimmed by 0 bases and 4 bases, with 11 bases remaining between them. The CDR3 DNA follows: TGCGCCAGCAGCTTGGGTTCTAGTACTTACAATGAGCAGTTCTTC. Translated, it gives CASSLGSSTYNEQFF.

The chain combines TRBV28 with TRBJ1-2; D gene uncertain. The germline V gene encodes CDR1 MDHEN and CDR2 SYDVKM. There are 14 residues in the CDR3. V was cut by 5 bases and J by 5 bases, with 15 bases left in between. CDR3 DNA sequence: TGTGCCAGCAGTCCCCGGAGGGTGGAGTATGGCTACACCTTC. It translates to CASSPRRVEYGYTF.

The chain recombines TRBV11-2 with TRBJ1-6; 10 nucleotides match TRBD1. Germline CDR1 is SGHAT and CDR2 is FQNNGV. The V segment lost 2 bases and the J segment 6 bases; nucleotides outside the gene matches: 1. The CDR3 extends over 15 amino acids. The CDR3 coding sequence is TGTGCCAGCAGCTTAAGGGACAGGGGTAATTCACCCCTCCACTTT. Translating gives CASSLRDRGNSPLHF.

The chain couples TRBV5-1 to TRBJ1-2; TRBD1 aligns across 8 bases. This CDR3 contains 15 residues. Germline trimming cut 7 bases from V and 7 bases from J; bases unmatched to any gene: 15. Germline V CDR1 and CDR2: SGHRS, YFSETQ. For the CDR3, the DNA is TGCGCCAGCGACGGGACAGGAGAGGCCTCGGGTGGCTACACCTTC. This codes for CASDGTGEASGGYTF.

V and J are TRBV3-1 (or the pseudogene TRBV3-2) and TRBJ2-4; 7 bases fit TRBD2. The CDR3 contains 16 residues. Germline assignment: CDR1 LGHDT and CDR2 YNNKEL (reference sequence). With 8 bases clipped from V and 0 bases from J, the junction kept 10 bases outside the gene matches. CDR3 bases: TGTGCCAGCCGTTACGAGCGGGATCTAGCCAAAAACATTCAGTACTTC. Residues: CASRYERDLAKNIQYF.

The gene calls are TRBV9 and TRBJ1-3; a possible D gene is TRBD1 (5 bases). Germline CDR1 reads SGDLS; CDR2 reads YYNGEE. V lost 4 bases to trimming and J lost 2 bases, with 13 bases between them. CDR3 length equals 15 residues. CDR3 residues: CASSLGGTTGNTIYF. The CDR3 bases are TGTGCCAGCAGCCTAGGCGGGACCACTGGAAACACCATATATTTT.

The chain has TRBV5-5 and TRBJ2-7, with TRBD1 matching 8 bases. There are 15 residues in the CDR3. Germline V gives CDR1 SGHKS, CDR2 YYEKEE (reference sequence). Trimming at V came to 4 bases and at J to 1 base, leaving 7 bases not matched to a gene. CDR3 region: CASSVGTGASYEQYF. The DNA for the CDR3 is TGTGCCAGCAGCGTCGGGACAGGCGCTTCCTACGAGCAGTACTTC.

The rearrangement joins TRBV24-1 to TRBJ2-2; 11 bases are a match to TRBD2. The germline V gene has CDR1 KGHDR and CDR2 SFDVKD. V gave up 4 bases and J gave up 5 bases; unmatched junction bases: 5. This CDR3 is 16 amino acids long. The CDR3 DNA reads as TGTGCCACCAGTGACACTAGCGGGAGTAGGACCGGGGAGCTGTTTTTT. Translated: CATSDTSGSRTGELFF.

CDR3 in amino acids: CTSSQDPRGKIAKNIQYF. The CDR3, as DNA: TGCACCAGCAGCCAAGATCCACGAGGAAAGATAGCCAAAAACATTCAGTACTTC. The chain combines TRBV1 with TRBJ2-4; the D call of TRBD2 is as the table states it, not checked on the DNA. TRBV1 is an annotated pseudogene. The CDR3 runs 18 residues.

The chain has TRBV29-1 and TRBJ1-2; 9 bases match TRBD1. The V gene end was trimmed by 4 bases and the J gene end by 8 bases; junction bases not matched to a gene: 8. This CDR3 region has 13 residues. Germline V gives CDR1 SQVTM, CDR2 ANQGSEA. CDR3 in amino acids: CSVAPQGARGYTF. CDR3 DNA sequence: TGCAGCGTTGCCCCACAGGGGGCGAGAGGCTACACCTTC.

This chain links TRBV5-6 with TRBJ1-1; possibly TRBD1 for D (6 bases). Deletions cut 1 base from V and 0 bases from J, with 7 bases between. Germline V gene data show CDR1 as SGHDT and CDR2 as YYEEEE. CDR3 length equals 14 residues. The CDR3 region is CASSLRQVNTEAFF. CDR3 nucleotide sequence: TGTGCCAGCAGCTTGAGACAGGTGAACACTGAAGCTTTCTTT.

The chain has TRBV6-5 and TRBJ1-1; 10 bases map to TRBD1. V was pared by 2 bases and J by 6 bases, with 6 bases of the junction left unmatched. CDR3 length equals 15 residues. Looked up from germline, CDR1 is MNHEY and CDR2 is SVGAGI. CDR3 coding DNA: TGTGCCAGCAGTTACGTGGGACAGGGGATCTCTGAAGCTTTCTTT. Translation gives CASSYVGQGISEAFF.

Worth noting for this clone: It is unclear where the CDR3 begins or ends on the DNA, so no DNA is shown, and the CDR3 is as TCRdb lists it. The V gene is TRBV28, the J gene TRBJ2-7; TRBD1, the D gene given by the table, was not confirmed from the DNA. Germline V gene sequence: CDR1 MDHEN, CDR2 SYDVKM. Ends included, the CDR3 has 15 residues. CDR3 protein: CASSLERDSLYEQYF.

The chain has TRBV2 and TRBJ2-1; 7 bases match TRBD2. Germline CDR1 and CDR2: SNHLY and FYNNEI. The trim removed 6 bases at V and 8 bases at J, leaving 10 bases unmatched. This CDR3 has 14 residues. The CDR3 spells CASRLLTSIDEQFF. The DNA of the CDR3 is TGTGCCAGCAGACTATTGACTAGCATCGATGAGCAGTTCTTC.

This clone has just one count. The chain recombines TRBV15 with TRBJ2-7; the match to TRBD1 covers 9 bases. CDR3 size: 15 residues. Germline V gene sequence: CDR1 LNHNV, CDR2 YYDKDF (reference sequence). The V gene end was trimmed by 5 bases and the J gene end by 2 bases; junction bases not matched to a gene: 7. The CDR3 DNA follows: TGTGCCACCAGCGGGGGGACAGGGATCCCCTACGAGCAGTACTTC. Encoded protein: CATSGGTGIPYEQYF. Full variable domain (rest looked up from reference TRBV15 and TRBJ2-7): DAMVIQNPRYQVTQFGKPVTLSCSQTLNHNVMYWYQQKSSQAPKLLFHYYDKDFNNEADTPDNFQSRRPNTSFCFLDIRSPGLGDTAMYLCATSGGTGIPYEQYFGPGTRLTVT.

This clone was seen a single time. The rearrangement links TRBV4-1 to TRBJ2-7; perhaps TRBD2 as D (6 bases). Trimming stripped 5 bases from V and 5 bases from J, with 13 bases between. Germline V gene lookup returns CDR1 MGHRA and CDR2 YSYEKL. CDR3 length equals 13 residues. The CDR3 protein is CASSATSKDEQYF. DNA of the CDR3: TGCGCCAGCAGCGCGACTAGTAAGGACGAGCAGTACTTC.

This chain links TRBV9 with TRBJ1-2, with TRBD1 as a possible D gene (6 bases). CDR1 is SGDLS and CDR2 is YYNGEE in the germline V gene. V lost 5 bases and J lost 4, with 21 bases in between. The CDR3 totals 16 residues. CDR3 region: CASRAARGGTAYGYTF. The CDR3 DNA follows: TGTGCCAGCAGGGCCGCAAGGGGGGGGACGGCCTATGGCTACACCTTC.

This chain links TRBV27 with TRBJ2-3, with 9 bases aligning to TRBD1. The length of the CDR3 is 22 residues. Trimming removed 5 bases from V and 0 bases from J; junction bases left unmatched: 24. Germline V gene sequence: CDR1 MNHEY, CDR2 SMNVEV (reference sequence). The CDR3 loop is CASSPRLNRDRVPSGSTDTQYF. As DNA, the CDR3 is TGTGCCAGCAGTCCCCGACTAAACCGGGACAGGGTCCCTAGCGGAAGCACAGATACGCAGTATTTT.

The chain employs TRBV28 and TRBJ1-2, with unresolved D. Germline CDR1 and CDR2: MDHEN and SYDVKM. Between the trimmed V and J ends, which lost 5 bases and 0 bases, there was a span of 4 bases. CDR3 length: 12 residues. Here the CDR3 reads CASSVTNYGYTF. In DNA form, the CDR3 reads TGTGCCAGCAGTGTAACTAACTATGGCTACACCTTC.

The chain employs TRBV7-2 and TRBJ2-1; 11 nucleotides align to TRBD2. Germline V lookup: CDR1 SGHTA, CDR2 FQGNSA. The CDR3 covers 15 residues. J lost 6 bases, V lost 3 bases, and 4 bases had no gene match. For the CDR3, the DNA is TGTGCCAGCAGCTTTTTAGCGGGAGGGCCCAATGAGCAGTTCTTC. Encoded protein: CASSFLAGGPNEQFF.

The V call is TRBV18, the J call TRBJ2-3; D might be TRBD1 (6 bases). The CDR3 totals 14 residues. Deletions cut 4 bases from V and 6 bases from J, with 14 bases between. Germline V lookup: CDR1 KGHSH, CDR2 LQKENI. In DNA, the CDR3 is TGTGCCAGCTCACAGATACAGGGCCCCGATACGCAGTATTTT. Its translation: CASSQIQGPDTQYF.

The rearrangement links TRBV28 to TRBJ1-2, with D unresolved. The CDR3 sequence is 14 residues long. The ends were cut back, 3 bases at V and 5 bases at J, with 13 bases in the middle. Germline CDR1 reads MDHEN; CDR2 reads SYDVKM. CDR3 sequence reads: CASSFNGEGYGYTF. The CDR3 nucleotides read TGTGCCAGCAGTTTTAACGGGGAGGGATATGGCTACACCTTC.

The rearrangement links TRBV14 to TRBJ2-3; perhaps TRBD1 as D (8 bases). The CDR3 length is 15 residues. Germline V lookup: CDR1 SGHDN, CDR2 FVKESK. V lost 3 bases to trimming and J lost 4 bases, with 14 bases between them. The CDR3 DNA is TGTGCCAGCAGCCAGCTCACAGGGGGGGCAGATACGCAGTATTTT. Protein: CASSQLTGGADTQYF. Full variable domain (missing parts from reference TRBV14 and TRBJ2-3): EAGVTQFPSHSVIEKGQTVTLRCDPISGHDNLYWYRRVMGKEIKFLLHFVKESKQDESGMPNNRFLAERTGGTYSTLKVQPAELEDSGVYFCASSQLTGGADTQYFGPGTRLTVL.

The chain carries TRBV20-1 and TRBJ1-1; a possible D gene is TRBD1 (5 bases). CDR3 length equals 11 residues. The V end lost 6 bases, the J end lost 1 base, and 6 bases lay between the germline ends. The germline V gene has CDR1 DFQATT and CDR2 SNEGSKA (reference sequence). The DNA of the CDR3 is TGCAGTGCGCAGGGGAACACTGAAGCTTTCTTT. Protein: CSAQGNTEAFF.

J is TRBJ2-7 and V is TRBV12-3 or TRBV12-4; TRBD1 aligns across 7 bases. V lost 3 bases to trimming and J lost 2 bases; unmatched junction nucleotides: 1. The CDR3 is 13 residues long. The CDR3 sequence is CASSLGQTYEQYF. The CDR3 DNA follows: TGTGCCAGCAGTTTGGGACAGACCTACGAGCAGTACTTC.

This chain links TRBV5-1 with TRBJ1-1; D unclear. The CDR3 loop spans 14 amino acids. Germline values: CDR1 SGHRS, CDR2 YFSETQ. With 7 bases removed from V and 3 bases from J, the gap between germline ends came to 16 bases. CDR3 sequence (DNA): TGCGCCAGCCGCTCCCAGAGAAGCGACACTGAAGCTTTCTTT. Its protein is CASRSQRSDTEAFF.

This chain uses TRBV11-3 with TRBJ2-7; 7 bases map to TRBD1. The V and J ends lost 3 bases and 7 bases, in that order; junction bases with no gene match: 9. The CDR3 length is 14 residues. From germline, CDR1 is SGHNT and CDR2 YENEEA. Here the CDR3 DNA reads TGTGCCAGCAGCTTTGGGACAGAGACAATGGAGCAGTACTTC. It is translated as CASSFGTETMEQYF. The full variable domain, in which reference TRBV11-3 and TRBJ2-7 provide the parts outside the CDR3, is EAGVVQSPRYKIIEKKQPVAFWCNPISGHNTLYWYLQNLGQGPELLIRYENEEAVDDSQLPKDRFSAERLKGVDSTLKIQPAELGDSAVYLCASSFGTETMEQYFGPGTRLTVT.

V is TRBV11-3 and J is TRBJ1-1; D not certain. CDR3 length: 14 residues. From germline, CDR1 is SGHNT and CDR2 YENEEA. V was pared by 5 bases and J by 1 base, with 11 bases between. The CDR3 sequence is CASSQQNRNTEAFF. The CDR3 nucleotides read TGTGCCAGCAGCCAACAGAACCGGAACACTGAAGCTTTCTTT.

This chain uses TRBV6-5 with TRBJ2-1; 9 nucleotides align to TRBD1. The CDR3 covers 13 residues. With 7 bases clipped from V and 5 bases from J, the junction kept 3 bases outside the gene matches. Germline-derived CDR1 and CDR2 are MNHEY and SVGAGI. In DNA form, the CDR3 reads TGTGCCAGCAAACAGGGGGCGGACAATGAGCAGTTCTTC. It yields the protein CASKQGADNEQFF.

The chain is built from TRBV14 and TRBJ1-1; D not resolved. This CDR3 region has 11 residues. The germline V gene has CDR1 SGHDN and CDR2 FVKESK. V was trimmed by 4 bases and J by 7 bases, leaving 7 bases between them. The CDR3 nucleotides are TGTGCCAGCAGCCGACACGATGAAGCTTTCTTT. Its protein product is CASSRHDEAFF.